Sequencing of this T cell receptor beta chain was carried out in a study of blood T cell repertoires in COVID-19. Looking at the study overall: Acute and convalescent COVID-19 samples came from the United States, Italy and Spain. The analysed material was cDNA or gDNA that came from T cells, B-cell-depleted T cells, or PBMCs.

The V gene's germline CDR1 is MNHEY and CDR2 SVGAGI. The J segment lost 1 base and the V segment lost 5 bases, leaving 3 bases of the junction unmatched. The CDR3 length is 14 residues. Per the original data handling: Estimated nucleated cell counts came from reference gene primer amplification. Measured with immunoSEQ multiplex PCR; TCRdb has only the in-frame clones, and not every one. Clone size and V and J calls were adopted from that table, with D and trimming inferred from the DNA. Counted here are tens of thousands of clones, around 90% occurring once; the ten biggest clones make up around 29%.

This TCR was sampled from a man aged 45-65 years with acute or convalescent COVID-19. V and J are TRBV6-5 and TRBJ1-1; 8 positions agree with TRBD1. Sequenced input: peripheral blood. This CDR3 is CASSPDRANTEAFF. In nucleotides, the CDR3 is TGTGCCAGCAGTCCGGACAGGGCGAACACTGAAGCTTTCTTT.